Below, one T cell receptor (beta chain) is given with its context. Assay: immunoSEQ multiplex PCR; the TCRdb copy retains only in-frame clones and omits some. The sample includes fewer than 150,000 clones, about 67% of them seen just once. This sample is drawn from a study of shared clonotypes between healthy human individuals. Germline V CDR1 and CDR2: MDHEN, SYDVKM. Between the trimmed V and J ends, which lost 0 bases and 4 bases, there was a span of 18 bases. The CDR3 contains 17 residues. V usage is TRBV28 and J usage is TRBJ1-1, with no clear D. The material sequenced was memory CD8+ T cells sorted from blood. Stated subset: CD45RO+ cells pooled with CCR7-negative TemRA cells. This clonotype originated in a woman in her 30s in good health. As DNA, the CDR3 is TGTGCCAGCAGTTTATGGAGAACTAGGACCAAAAGCACTGAAGCTTTCTTT. The encoded protein is CASSLWRTRTKSTEAFF. Using reference TRBV28 and TRBJ1-1 for the parts outside the CDR3, the full variable domain is DVKVTQSSRYLVKRTGEKVFLECVQDMDHENMFWYRQDPGLGLRLIYFSYDVKMKEKGDIPEGYSVSREKKERFSLILESASTNQTSMYLCASSLWRTRTKSTEAFFGQGTRLTVV.